Sequencing of this T cell receptor beta chain was carried out in a study of OX40 agonist ivuxolimab in advanced cancers. Study overall: Patients' therapy was ivuxolimab, an antibody that acts as an agonist of OX40 (CD134). Antecedent anti-PD-1, anti-PD-L1 or anti-CTLA-4 therapy was permissible, with over 35% having received some. Three patients showed partial responses: one hepatocellular carcinoma and two cutaneous melanoma cases. Broader study findings: Expanded clones tended on average to be more numerous among CD8+ T cells than CD4+.

V shed 3 bases and J 5 bases; nucleotides not matched to a gene: 16. Per the germline V gene, CDR1 is SGHVS and CDR2 is FNYEAQ. The CDR3 has 18 residues. Profiled with immunoSEQ multiplex PCR; TCRdb holds only in-frame clones, not every one. The sample has tens of thousands of clones; roughly 84% are singletons. This clone was counted at least ten times. Antigen unknown. The V gene is TRBV7-6, the J gene TRBJ2-5; 9 bases line up with TRBD2. Sequences were derived from CD4+ or CD8+ T cells sorted from blood, sampled in a trial of the OX40 agonist ivuxolimab. The origin of this receptor is an adult with an advanced solid tumor such as melanoma, head and neck, liver or kidney cancer. CDR3 region: CASSFGLAGSWVRETQYF. Here the CDR3 DNA reads TGTGCCAGCAGCTTTGGGCTAGCGGGGAGTTGGGTACGGGAGACCCAGTACTTC.